The text below deals with one T cell receptor (beta chain). This sample stems from a study of blood T cell repertoires in COVID-19. Study background: Samples came from the United States, Italy and Spain, spanning acute and convalescent COVID-19. The analysed material was cDNA or gDNA that came from T cells, B-cell-depleted T cells, or PBMCs.

Germline V CDR1 and CDR2: SQVTM, ANQGSEA. Deletions cut 6 bases from V and 2 bases from J, with 11 bases between. The CDR3 is made up of 12 amino acids. The authors' processing: The authors estimated nucleated cell counts from reference gene primer amplification. Only in-frame clones appear in the TCRdb table, and some are missing; sequencing was by immunoSEQ multiplex PCR. That table furnishes V, J and clone size, whereas the DNA furnished D and trimming. Among around 26,000 clones listed, roughly 80% were seen once. The sequence was obtained from a woman older than 75 with acute or convalescent COVID-19. V and J are TRBV29-1 and TRBJ2-7; TRBD1 is a possible D gene (5 bases). Sequenced input: peripheral blood. In DNA, the CDR3 is TGCAGCGTCTCTATAGGGGCCTACGAGCAGTACTTC. It is translated as CSVSIGAYEQYF.